This T cell receptor (beta chain) was found in a study of shared clonotypes between healthy human individuals. Study at large: Per donor, CD8 memory used one plate, CD8 naive used two, CD4 memory used three and CD4 naive used three. Study findings and constraints: Though the depth was large, rarefaction showed that sorted-subset sequencing was incomplete.

The CDR3 extends over 13 amino acids. Germline V gives CDR1 MGHDK, CDR2 SYGVNS. Details on this clone: Its specificity is not known. One junction end disagrees with the germline gene, perhaps due to a read error.

Libraries were prepared by immunoSEQ multiplex PCR; TCRdb keeps only in-frame clonotypes and omits some of them. The sample yields 2 million to 2.5 million clones, approximately 93% seen once. The origin of this receptor is a man between 18 and 35 years old in good health. Some clones in this sample may be carry-over from other donors' samples. This chain uses TRBV25-1 with TRBJ1-4; unclear D gene. The source material was naive CD4+ T cells from PBMCs. The sample's subset: CD45RA+ positively selected. The CDR3 DNA reads as TGTGCCAGCCGTGAGAGCCATTGGGAAAAACTGTTTTTT. Translation gives CASRESHWEKLFF.